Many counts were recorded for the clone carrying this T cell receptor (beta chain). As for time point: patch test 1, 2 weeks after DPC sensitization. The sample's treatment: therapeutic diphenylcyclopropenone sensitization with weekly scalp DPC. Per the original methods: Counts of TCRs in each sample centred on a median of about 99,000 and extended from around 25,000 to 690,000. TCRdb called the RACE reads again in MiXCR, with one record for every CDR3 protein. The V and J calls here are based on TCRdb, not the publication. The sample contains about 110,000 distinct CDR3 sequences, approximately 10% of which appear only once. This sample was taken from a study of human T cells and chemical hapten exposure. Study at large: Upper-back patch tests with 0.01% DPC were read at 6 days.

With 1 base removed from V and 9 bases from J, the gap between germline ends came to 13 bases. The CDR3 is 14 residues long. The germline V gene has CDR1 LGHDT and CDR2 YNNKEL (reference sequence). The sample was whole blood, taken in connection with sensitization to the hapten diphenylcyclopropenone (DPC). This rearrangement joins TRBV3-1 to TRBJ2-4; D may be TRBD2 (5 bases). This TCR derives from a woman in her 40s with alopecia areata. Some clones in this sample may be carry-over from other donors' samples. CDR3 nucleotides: TGTGCCAGCAGCCAAGGGACTCTAAAGACCATTCAGTACTTC. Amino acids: CASSQGTLKTIQYF.